These 32 T cell receptor beta chains originate from one sample sequenced in a study of T cell responses to AZD1222 COVID-19 vaccine (dated by TCRdb to the early 2020s). The time point label of this sample denotes: about 28 days (+/-7) after the second vaccine dose. Libraries were built with the immunoSEQ multiplex PCR assay. The table comes from immuneACCESS by way of TCRdb, which keeps in-frame sequences with V and J called. Part of the clones is missing from these tables; in studies checked, under half for an unresolved V gene and the rest for unknown reasons. For this sample the table gives fewer than 110,000 clones, of which about nine tenths were detected only once. 6.2% of the sample rests with the top ten. The sequencing here drew on peripheral blood, taken 28 days after the second AZD1222 dose. These receptors were taken from an adult who received the AZD1222 COVID-19 vaccine.

The rearrangement uses TRBV10-2 and TRBJ2-3; 10 bases map to TRBD2. With V trimmed by 0 bases and J by 4 bases, 7 bases remained unmatched. The CDR3 totals 17 residues. Germline loops: CDR1 WSHSY, CDR2 SAAADI. In DNA, the CDR3 is TGCGCCAGCAGTGAGTCGTTGACTAGCGGGTTAGCAGATACGCAGTATTTT. Protein: CASSESLTSGLADTQYF.

The chain joins TRBV7-2 to TRBJ1-3; TRBD1 aligns across 10 bases. The ends lost 4 bases at V and 4 bases at J; junction bases unmatched: 7. CDR3 length: 16 amino acids. Germline lookup yields CDR1 SGHTA and CDR2 FQGNSA. Here the CDR3 reads CASSYRQGARGNTIYF. Written as DNA, the CDR3 is TGTGCCAGCAGCTACCGACAGGGGGCGCGAGGAAACACCATATATTTT.

The chain is built from TRBV7-2 and TRBJ1-5, with 7 bases matching TRBD1. The CDR3 totals 15 residues. Germline V gene data show CDR1 as SGHTA and CDR2 as FQGNSA. The V and J ends lost 3 bases and 3 bases, in that order; junction bases with no gene match: 5. The CDR3 is CASSFDRVVNQPQHF. The CDR3 nucleotides read TGTGCCAGCAGCTTTGACAGGGTAGTCAATCAGCCCCAGCATTTT.

The CDR3 DNA reads as TGCGCCAGCAGCCAAGAGGCGAGGACCTCCTCCTACAATGAGCAGTTCTTC. Translated: CASSQEARTSSYNEQFF. J is TRBJ2-1 and V is TRBV4-3; D uncertain. The V gene's germline CDR1 is LGHNA and CDR2 YSLEER. There are 17 residues in the CDR3. V was cut by 0 bases and J by 0 bases, with 12 bases left in between.

V and J are TRBV29-1 and TRBJ1-2, with D unclear. The germline gives CDR1 SQVTM, CDR2 ANQGSEA. Trimming took off 4 bases at V and 2 bases at J, with 8 bases between the two ends. The CDR3 sequence is 12 residues long. The CDR3, as DNA: TGCAGCGTTGTAAGCGGGAACTATGGCTACACCTTC. Its translation: CSVVSGNYGYTF.

The chain employs TRBV6-1 and TRBJ2-1; 11 bases align to TRBD2. This CDR3 has 16 amino acids. Losses at the gene ends were 0 bases for V and 4 bases for J; bases not matched to a gene: 2. Germline lookup yields CDR1 MNHNS and CDR2 SASEGT. CDR3 nucleotides: TGTGCCAGCAGTGAAGCTAGCGGGGGGGTATACAATGAGCAGTTCTTC. Translation gives CASSEASGGVYNEQFF.

A single count supports this clone. The rearrangement uses TRBV5-1 and TRBJ2-7, with TRBD2 identical over 8 bases. This CDR3 spans 15 amino acids. After removal of 7 bases from V and 6 bases from J, the junction contained 15 bases not matched to a gene. Germline V lookup: CDR1 SGHRS, CDR2 YFSETQ. The CDR3 nucleotides read TGCGCCAGCTCCCACGGGGGTGAGGCGGGAGGCGAGCAGTACTTC. Translated: CASSHGGEAGGEQYF.

The chain links TRBV4-3 to TRBJ2-1; 12 bases are a match to TRBD2. With 2 bases clipped from V and 10 bases from J, the junction kept 6 bases outside the gene matches. Germline V lookup: CDR1 LGHNA, CDR2 YSLEER. This CDR3 is built from 15 residues. The CDR3 bases are TGCGCCAGCAGCCAATCTCCAGGACTAGCGGGAGAGCAGTTCTTC. Translation gives CASSQSPGLAGEQFF.

This chain connects TRBV6-4 to TRBJ2-2; D is uncertain. CDR3 length: 13 amino acids. V lost 5 bases and J 5 bases, leaving 9 bases between the germline ends. The germline V gene encodes CDR1 MRHNA and CDR2 SNTAGT. CDR3 sequence: CASSMRETGELFF. DNA of the CDR3: TGTGCCAGCAGTATGCGCGAGACCGGGGAGCTGTTTTTT.

CDR3 residues: CAISDGGGGQETQYF. CDR3 sequence (DNA): TGTGCCATCAGCGATGGGGGGGGCGGGCAAGAGACCCAGTACTTC. V is TRBV10-3 and J is TRBJ2-5; D perhaps matches TRBD2 (7 bases). V was shortened by 6 bases and J by 2 bases, with 16 bases between the two germline ends. There are 15 residues in the CDR3. Germline assignment: CDR1 ENHRY and CDR2 SYGVKD.

V is TRBV19 and J is TRBJ1-5; 10 nucleotides line up with TRBD1. The CDR3 consists of 16 residues. With 4 bases clipped from V and 1 base from J, the junction kept 4 bases outside the gene matches. Germline CDR1 is LNHDA and CDR2 is SQIVND (reference sequence). The CDR3 sequence is CASSSRTGGSNQPQHF. The DNA for the CDR3 is TGTGCCAGTAGTAGCAGGACAGGGGGAAGCAATCAGCCCCAGCATTTT.

This chain connects TRBV5-1 to TRBJ1-2; 7 bases line up with TRBD1. The CDR3 runs to 14 residues. Germline-derived CDR1 and CDR2 are SGHRS and YFSETQ. Trimming at V came to 4 bases and at J to 2 bases, leaving 5 bases not matched to a gene. CDR3 nucleotide sequence: TGCGCCAGCAGCGCTGGGGACAGCAACTATGGCTACACCTTC. This sequence encodes CASSAGDSNYGYTF.

The chain combines TRBV10-1 with TRBJ2-3, with D possibly being TRBD2 (5 bases). The V end was cut by 3 bases, the J end by 5 bases, with 15 bases between. Per germline, CDR1 WNHNN and CDR2 SYGVQD (reference sequence). The CDR3 runs to 15 residues. This chain's CDR3 is CASSDGKREIDTQYF. CDR3 DNA: TGCGCCAGCAGTGATGGGAAACGGGAAATAGATACGCAGTATTTT.

The V gene is TRBV5-5, the J gene TRBJ2-7; 11 nucleotides match TRBD2. The CDR3 spans 15 residues. J was trimmed by 2 bases and V by 4 bases; bases with no gene match: 5. Germline lookup yields CDR1 SGHKS and CDR2 YYEKEE (reference sequence). The CDR3 region is CASSDGGLAAYEQYF. CDR3 sequence (DNA): TGTGCCAGCAGCGACGGGGGACTAGCGGCCTACGAGCAGTACTTC.

The V and J genes are TRBV11-1 and TRBJ2-1; perhaps TRBD1 as D (6 bases). Trimming cost V 4 bases and J 1 base, with 11 bases left between them. Germline V gene data show CDR1 as SGHAT and CDR2 as FQDESV (reference sequence). This CDR3 spans 15 amino acids. The CDR3 loop reads CASSSPGQSYNEQFF. In DNA form, the CDR3 reads TGTGCCAGCAGCTCGCCCGGACAGTCCTACAATGAGCAGTTCTTC.

Here the CDR3 DNA reads TGTGCCAGCTCACCCCCACAGGGAGGGGGATCCTACGAGCAGTACTTC. It is translated as CASSPPQGGGSYEQYF. The chain links TRBV18 to TRBJ2-7, with D possibly being TRBD2 (7 bases). Germline V CDR1 and CDR2: KGHSH, LQKENI. Trimming removed 3 bases at V and 1 base at J, with 16 bases between. This CDR3 contains 16 residues.

CDR3 sequence: CASSLGQGAGNTIYF. In nucleotides, the CDR3 is TGTGCCAGCAGTTTAGGACAGGGCGCTGGAAACACCATATATTTT. The chain combines TRBV28 with TRBJ1-3; 8 nucleotides line up with TRBD1. The CDR3 covers 15 residues. Germline CDR1 reads MDHEN; CDR2 reads SYDVKM. The V segment lost 2 bases and the J segment 2 bases; nucleotides outside the gene matches: 2.

Regarding this clone: Since no conserved phenylalanine or tryptophan closes the CDR3, a read error is the likely cause. The rearrangement uses TRBV6-6 and TRBJ1-2; TRBD1 might be the D (5 bases). The ends were cut back, 2 bases at V and 8 bases at J, with 9 bases in the middle. CDR1 is MNHNY and CDR2 is SVGAGI in the germline V gene (reference sequence). There are 12 residues in the CDR3. CDR3 loop: CASSYVGVGYTL. DNA of the CDR3: TGTGCCAGCAGTTACGTGGGGGTCGGCTACACCCTC.

The V call is TRBV25-1, the J call TRBJ2-1, with 11 bases fitting TRBD2. The ends lost 6 bases at V and 10 bases at J; junction bases unmatched: 2. The germline V gene encodes CDR1 MGHDK and CDR2 SYGVNS. This CDR3 comprises 12 residues. The CDR3 DNA sequence: TGTGCCAGCAGACTAGCGGGAGAGGAGCAGTTCTTC. This translates into CASRLAGEEQFF.

Here the CDR3 reads CASSIGAGGPDTQYF. CDR3 coding DNA: TGTGCCAGTAGTATCGGGGCGGGGGGGCCAGATACGCAGTATTTT. This sequence joins TRBV19 and TRBJ2-3, with 9 bases lining up with TRBD2. The CDR3 consists of 15 residues. Trimming at V came to 3 bases and at J to 4 bases, leaving 5 bases not matched to a gene. From germline, CDR1 is LNHDA and CDR2 SQIVND (reference sequence).

This rearrangement joins TRBV19 to TRBJ2-5, with 9 bases lining up with TRBD1. From germline, CDR1 is LNHDA and CDR2 SQIVND (reference sequence). V shed 3 bases and J 2 bases; nucleotides not matched to a gene: 7. The CDR3 contains 16 residues. This CDR3 reads CASSISLQGAQETQYF. CDR3 coding DNA: TGTGCCAGTAGTATCTCCTTACAGGGGGCTCAAGAGACCCAGTACTTC.

CDR3 coding DNA: TGTGCCAGCAGCGCCTTAACAGGTCCAGCCGGCTACACCTTC. This codes for CASSALTGPAGYTF. The gene calls are TRBV9 and TRBJ1-2; D may be TRBD1 (5 bases). Looked up from germline, CDR1 is SGDLS and CDR2 is YYNGEE. There are 14 residues in the CDR3. Trimming left V 3 bases short and J 8 bases short, with 17 bases between.

The chain uses TRBV30 and TRBJ1-2; no clear D gene. V shed 2 bases and J shed 6 bases, with 4 bases lying between them. Germline V CDR1 and CDR2: GTSNPN, SVGIG (reference sequence). The CDR3 consists of 10 residues. The CDR3 region has the DNA TGTGCCTGGAGTCAGCATGGCTACACCTTC. Its translation: CAWSQHGYTF.

The V and J genes are TRBV4-1 and TRBJ2-3; D is unresolved. Trimming shortened V by 4 bases and J by 1 base, and 15 bases separated the two germline ends. The CDR3 has 16 amino acids. Germline CDR1 reads MGHRA; CDR2 reads YSYEKL. This CDR3 reads CASSLEYSTGTDTQYF. In DNA, the CDR3 is TGCGCCAGCAGCCTGGAGTACTCGACCGGCACAGATACGCAGTATTTT.

The J gene is TRBJ2-5, the V gene TRBV6-5, with 8 bases identical to TRBD2. The germline V gene has CDR1 MNHEY and CDR2 SVGAGI. The CDR3 runs 14 residues. With 0 bases clipped from V and 5 bases from J, the junction kept 2 bases outside the gene matches. The CDR3 loop is CASSYSTGGETQYF. DNA for the CDR3: TGTGCCAGCAGTTACTCCACGGGAGGGGAGACCCAGTACTTC.

The rearrangement joins TRBV24-1 to TRBJ1-3; D uncertain. V lost 1 base and J lost 7, with 10 bases in between. Germline V CDR1 and CDR2: KGHDR, SFDVKD. This CDR3 spans 14 amino acids. CDR3 sequence: CATSDFPGGNTIYF. CDR3 bases: TGTGCCACCAGTGATTTCCCTGGAGGGAACACCATATATTTT.

The V and J genes are TRBV28 and TRBJ2-7; TRBD1 matches 12 bases. After removal of 2 bases from V and 5 bases from J, the junction contained 1 base not matched to a gene. CDR3 size: 14 residues. Germline CDR1 and CDR2: MDHEN and SYDVKM. In nucleotides, the CDR3 is TGTGCCAGCAGTTTAGGGACAGGGGGCCACGAGCAGTACTTC. Translation: CASSLGTGGHEQYF.

This sequence joins TRBV7-9 and TRBJ2-7, with 9 bases identical to TRBD1. The germline V gene encodes CDR1 SEHNR and CDR2 FQNEAQ (reference sequence). V was clipped by 1 base and J by 2 bases; unmatched bases: 0. This CDR3 spans 14 amino acids. This chain's CDR3 is CASSLGTGAYEQYF. The CDR3 DNA is TGTGCCAGCAGCTTAGGGACAGGGGCCTACGAGCAGTACTTC. Together with reference TRBV7-9 and TRBJ2-7, the CDR3 gives the full variable domain: DTGVSQNPRHKITKRGQNVTFRCDPISEHNRLYWYRQTLGQGPEFLTYFQNEAQLEKSRLLSDRFSAERPKGSFSTLEIQRTEQGDSAMYLCASSLGTGAYEQYFGPGTRLTVT.

The chain recombines TRBV13 with TRBJ1-1; D is unresolved. This CDR3 is 13 amino acids long. V gave up 4 bases and J gave up 0 bases, with 6 bases separating them. Germline V gene lookup returns CDR1 PRHDT and CDR2 FYEKMQ (reference sequence). CDR3 in amino acids: CASSSNLNTEAFF. The DNA for the CDR3 is TGTGCCAGCAGCTCCAACCTGAACACTGAAGCTTTCTTT.

The chain has TRBV5-6 and TRBJ1-6; TRBD1 agrees at 8 bases. Unmatched junction bases numbered 11, after V lost 7 bases and J lost 8 bases. Germline lookup yields CDR1 SGHDT and CDR2 YYEEEE. CDR3 length: 15 residues. The CDR3 nucleotides read TGTGCCAGCGCCCGGACAGGGTTTTTTTATTCACCCCTCCACTTT. This gives the protein CASARTGFFYSPLHF.

This chain joins TRBV30 and TRBJ1-4; D gene uncertain. The CDR3 contains 12 residues. The germline V gene has CDR1 GTSNPN and CDR2 SVGIG (reference sequence). V was clipped by 2 bases and J by 8 bases, with 9 bases between them. CDR3 protein: CAWSPRTEKLFF. The CDR3 nucleotides are TGTGCCTGGAGTCCTCGGACGGAAAAACTGTTTTTT.

The chain uses TRBV14 and TRBJ1-1; the D is unclear. The V gene's germline CDR1 is SGHDN and CDR2 FVKESK. Trimming shortened V by 3 bases and J by 3 bases, and 14 bases separated the two germline ends. CDR3 size: 15 residues. In DNA form, the CDR3 reads TGTGCCAGCAGCCACGAGGTTGGGCGAGACACTGAAGCTTTCTTT. It translates to CASSHEVGRDTEAFF. Variable domain in full (rest from reference TRBV14 and TRBJ1-1): EAGVTQFPSHSVIEKGQTVTLRCDPISGHDNLYWYRRVMGKEIKFLLHFVKESKQDESGMPNNRFLAERTGGTYSTLKVQPAELEDSGVYFCASSHEVGRDTEAFFGQGTRLTVV.